This T cell receptor (beta chain) was captured by sequencing in a study of blood T cell repertoires in COVID-19 (dated by TCRdb to 2019 to 2021). Concerning the study at large: Samples covering the acute and convalescent phases of COVID-19 were provided by collaborators in the United States, Italy and Spain. The sample metadata nearly always contained a de-identified subject ID, COVID-19 status, age in years and sex. The repertoires were made available in a free public database intended to serve as a resource for research on the immune response to SARS-CoV-2. The samples were drawn from two sources: the first 160 participants of the ongoing ImmuneRACE study, and 1,000 to 1,500 subjects contributed by 6 global collaborators. Deeply sampled blood TCRbeta repertoires from subjects exposed to, actively infected with, or recovered from COVID-19 were included in the dataset. The material from the prospective study consisted of cDNA or gDNA derived from T cells, B-cell-depleted T cells, or PBMCs. Where HLA class I and class II types were available, the types were taken from metadata supplied by the sample provider, not from assay-based typing.

Comment on this clone: What antigen it recognizes has not been identified. The sample holds no much larger clone one base away, and base qualities are not on file.

Collaborating institutions collected whole blood in K2EDTA tubes following their own protocols. For TCRbeta analysis, collaborators shipped samples as frozen whole blood, isolated PBMCs, or DNA extracted from either of those sample types. What the study reported, not specific to this receptor: Clinical and demographic metadata were provided uncurated, with the amount varying by source and participant.

TCRbeta CDR3 regions were amplified from genomic DNA using the immunoSEQ Assay, a bias-controlled multiplex PCR. As for the original processing: The number of nucleated cells in each sample was estimated from the amplification of reference gene primers within the assay. To quantify the absolute abundance of each unique TCRbeta CDR3 rearrangement, sequence reads were collapsed and filtered. For each sample, productive Simpson clonality was calculated by taking the square root of Simpson's diversity index across productive rearrangements. The table was pulled from immuneACCESS by TCRdb, which kept in-frame rearrangements only. Such tables lose some clones; where checked, under half of the loss comes from unresolved V genes, and the rest has no known cause. From that table come the V and J calls and clone size; the DNA was used to work out D and trimming. The sample table records about 110,000 clones; 70% to 85% of these occur just once. About 1.8% of the sample belongs to the ten largest clones.

Germline trimming amounts to 6 bases on V and 2 bases on J, with 3 as the count of junction bases outside the gene matches. Based on the germline V gene (reference sequence), the CDR1 and CDR2 sequences are LGHDT and YNNKEL. Reading from cysteine to phenylalanine, the CDR3 counts 15 amino acids. Here the CDR3 DNA is all that survives: 45 bases in frame from base 1. This clonotype originated in a woman aged 40 to 55 with acute or convalescent COVID-19. The material sequenced was peripheral blood. The rearrangement combines TRBV3-1 (or the pseudogene TRBV3-2) with TRBJ2-6; 8 junctional bases match TRBD1. CDR3 reads: CASRPGGAGANVLTF. The nucleotide sequence is given as TGTGCCAGCAGGCCAGGGGGCGCTGGGGCCAACGTCCTGACTTTC.